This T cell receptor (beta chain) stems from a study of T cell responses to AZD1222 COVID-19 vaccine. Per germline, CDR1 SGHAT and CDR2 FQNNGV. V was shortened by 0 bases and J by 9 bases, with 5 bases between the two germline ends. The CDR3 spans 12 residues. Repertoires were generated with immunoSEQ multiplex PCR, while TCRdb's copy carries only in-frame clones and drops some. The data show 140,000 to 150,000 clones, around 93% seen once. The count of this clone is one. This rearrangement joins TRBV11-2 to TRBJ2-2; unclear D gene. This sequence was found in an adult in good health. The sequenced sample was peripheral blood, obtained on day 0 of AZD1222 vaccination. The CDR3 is CASSLEHRELFF. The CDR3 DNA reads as TGTGCCAGCAGCTTAGAACACCGGGAGCTGTTTTTT.